The entry below describes one TCR beta chain. Its cognate antigen has yet to be identified. No base quality values were provided; no much bigger clone lies one nucleotide off. The method behind the library was the immunoSEQ multiplex PCR assay. For most patients, genomic DNA was isolated using the Qiagen DNeasy Blood and Tissue Kit and was shipped frozen to Adaptive Biotechnologies for TCR sequencing. High-throughput TCR-beta CDR3 sequencing of genomic DNA from most patients was performed by Adaptive Biotechnologies. Per the authors' processing: TCR sequencing data were retrieved from Adaptive's ImmunoSEQ software for around 18 patients, whereas a few other patients were processed with MiXCR and VDJtools. To correct CD4 versus CD8 sorting errors, sequences present in both subsets at a frequency ratio below 5:1 were removed. CDR3 nucleotide sequences shared by donor and recipient were removed because the origin of these sequences could not be assigned. To be classed as alloreactive, a clone needed at least 2-fold expansion over unstimulated cells and a minimum CFSE-low frequency of 0.002% (template counts) or 0.001% (read counts). A clone was considered mappable if detected in the sequenced pre-transplant spleen, lymph node, or MLR CFSE-low populations of the donor or recipient. Cumulative frequency of alloreactive clones was calculated as a percentage of all sequences weighted by copy number. The table comes from immuneACCESS by way of TCRdb, which keeps in-frame sequences with V and J called. Part of the clones is missing from these tables; in studies checked, under half for an unresolved V gene and the rest for unknown reasons. V and J calls and clone size are those listed in that table; D and trimming were worked out from the DNA. A total of tens of thousands of clones appear in this sample, 90% of them only once. Roughly 4% of the sample rests with the top ten.

Explained via the paper, the time point label denotes: cells obtained before transplantation from donor or recipient. CD3+CD4+ and CD3+CD8+ populations were FACS-sorted from unstimulated pre-transplant donor and recipient cells taken from spleen or lymph nodes. The CDR3 covers 13 residues, taking in both the cysteine and the phenylalanine. Kept here is only the CDR3 DNA, which spans 39 bases and is read in frame from base 1. Clipping removes 5 bases from V and 13 bases from J, with 8 as the unmatched junction base count. Based on the germline V gene, the CDR1 and CDR2 sequences are MDHEN and SYDVKM. The data stem from a study of graft-versus-host responses after intestinal transplantation (dated by TCRdb to 2020 to 2022). Notes on the research overall: Recipients received multivisceral, liver-intestinal, or isolated intestinal transplants. Anti-thymocyte globulin induction was given to all recipients, followed by maintenance tacrolimus and steroids for roughly 3 years. Bulk TCR-beta CDR3 sequencing was used to track graft-versus-host and host-versus-graft alloreactive T cell clones in the graft, circulation and bone marrow after intestinal transplantation. To identify alloreactive clones, pre-transplant mixed lymphocyte reaction products were sequenced and compared with unstimulated pre-transplant donor and recipient T cells. A cohort of about 26 intestinal transplant recipients, including one retransplant, was enrolled, and a few patients lacking pretransplant specimens were excluded. A peak of at least 4% donor T cells among recipient peripheral blood mononuclear cells was the definition used for donor T cell macrochimerism. Samples from three later patients were sequenced in-house on an Illumina MiSeq with MiXCR processing rather than by the commercial service. What the research found in general, with its limitations: Early after transplant, declines in HvG clones were associated with peak levels of circulating GvH clones. The conclusions were limited by the relatively low number and heterogeneity of the intestinal transplant patients. GvH clones turned up in recipient bone marrow, with some appearing earlier in ileal mucosa or blood, a pattern consistent with an intestinal mucosal origin. Patients with donor T cell macrochimerism had high GvH to HvG T cell clonal ratios in their allografts.

The sample was unstimulated CD8+ T cells sorted from spleen or lymph node cells, taken before transplant. The source is a human donor who was the organ donor for an intestinal transplant. Recombination connected TRBV28 to TRBJ1-6; TRBD1 aligns with 7 central bases. The nucleotide sequence reads as follows: TGTGCCAGCAGTGTGACAGGGTCCTCGCCCCTCCACTTT. Protein translation: CASSVTGSSPLHF.